These 15 T cell receptor beta chains share one sample of origin, sequenced in a study of T-cell memory formation after mild COVID-19. One entry per CDR3 protein, called by TCRdb with MiXCR from the 5' RACE reads. The sample lists more than 300,000 distinct CDR3 sequences; approximately 22% were seen once. The sample taken for sequencing was PBMCs or a T cell subset sorted from them (not recorded which). These receptors were taken from a man between 18 and 29 years old who had mild COVID-19 (a few samples of this study predate the infection). Cell type and time point are not known.

This clonotype showed up many times. The chain links TRBV18 to TRBJ2-1; D is unclear. Germline CDR1 KGHSH, CDR2 LQKENI. The ends were cut back, 0 bases at V and 3 bases at J, with 9 bases in the middle. The CDR3 is made up of 15 amino acids. The DNA for the CDR3 is TGTGCCAGCTCACCACCCGACGGAAACTACAATGAGCAGTTCTTC. Its protein product is CASSPPDGNYNEQFF.

This sequence joins TRBV11-2 and TRBJ2-5, with 7 bases aligning to TRBD1. The trim removed 4 bases at V and 5 bases at J, leaving 10 bases unmatched. Per the germline V gene, CDR1 is SGHAT and CDR2 is FQNNGV. This CDR3 spans 15 amino acids. CDR3 nucleotide sequence: TGTGCCAGCAGCTCACGGGAACAGGGGATGGAGACCCAGTACTTC. Its protein product is CASSSREQGMETQYF.

This clonotype has a handful of counts. The genes are TRBV12-3 or TRBV12-4 and TRBJ1-5; perhaps TRBD1 as D (5 bases). There are 13 residues in the CDR3. The V gene lost 6 bases and the J gene lost 12 bases, with 18 bases spanning the gap. The CDR3 DNA is TGTGCCAGCAGCTCAACAGGCGGGATGGGCCAGCATTTT. The encoded protein is CASSSTGGMGQHF.

V gene TRBV24-1 combines with J gene TRBJ2-2; the D is unclear. Trimming cost V 2 bases and J 3 bases, with 0 bases left between them. Germline V gives CDR1 KGHDR, CDR2 SFDVKD. The length of the CDR3 is 12 residues. The CDR3 loop reads CATSDYTGELFF. The DNA of the CDR3 is TGTGCCACCAGTGATTACACCGGGGAGCTGTTTTTT.

This clonotype appeared many times. V usage is TRBV5-1 and J usage is TRBJ2-7; D call uncertain. CDR1 SGHRS and CDR2 YFSETQ come from the germline V gene. The CDR3 contains 18 residues. The V and J ends lost 0 bases and 6 bases respectively, with 25 bases between them. The CDR3: CASSLARNSGAGGSEQYF. The CDR3 DNA reads as TGCGCCAGCAGCTTGGCCAGGAATAGTGGAGCCGGTGGCAGCGAGCAGTACTTC. Full variable domain (missing parts from reference TRBV5-1 and TRBJ2-7): KAGVTQTPRYLIKTRGQQVTLSCSPISGHRSVSWYQQTPGQGLQFLFEYFSETQRNKGNFPGRFSGRQFSNSRSEMNVSTLELGDSALYLCASSLARNSGAGGSEQYFGPGTRLTVT.

This clonotype was counted a few times. In DNA, the CDR3 is TGCAGTGCCCCTATGGCAGGGGGCGGTTCAGATACGCAGTATTTT. Protein product: CSAPMAGGGSDTQYF. This chain connects TRBV20-1 to TRBJ2-3; 8 bases are shared with TRBD1. The CDR3 extends over 15 amino acids. V shed 6 bases, J shed 4 bases, and the junction held 12 bases outside the gene matches. Germline CDR1 reads DFQATT; CDR2 reads SNEGSKA (reference sequence).

V usage is TRBV2 and J usage is TRBJ1-1, with unresolved D. Germline V gene lookup returns CDR1 SNHLY and CDR2 FYNNEI. Deletions cut 1 base from V and 4 bases from J, with 10 bases between. CDR3 length: 14 amino acids. Written as DNA, the CDR3 is TGTGCCAGCAGTGAAGAGTGGGTTATCACTGAAGCTTTCTTT. It yields the protein CASSEEWVITEAFF.

The V gene is TRBV7-6, the J gene TRBJ1-2; possibly TRBD1 for D (6 bases). CDR3 length: 15 amino acids. Germline V CDR1 and CDR2: SGHVS, FNYEAQ. Trimming shortened V by 5 bases and J by 5 bases, and 18 bases separated the two germline ends. The chain's CDR3 is CASSPRGGAAYGYTF. As DNA, the CDR3 is TGTGCCAGCAGCCCCCGAGGGGGGGCGGCTTATGGCTACACCTTC.

This clonotype has just a few counts. V is TRBV19 and J is TRBJ1-5, with D perhaps TRBD1 (6 bases). Germline CDR1 LNHDA, CDR2 SQIVND (reference sequence). The CDR3 spans 12 residues. CDR3 DNA: TGTGCGATAGGACAGATGGATCAGCCCCAGCATTTT. Translating it yields CAIGQMDQPQHF.

The V and J genes are TRBV20-1 and TRBJ1-1; 7 bases fit TRBD1. The CDR3 covers 17 residues. The germline gives CDR1 DFQATT, CDR2 SNEGSKA (reference sequence). The V and J ends lost 1 base and 1 base, in that order; junction bases with no gene match: 12. The CDR3 sequence is CSARVVRQQGPNTEAFF. DNA of the CDR3: TGCAGTGCTAGAGTAGTCAGACAACAGGGGCCGAACACTGAAGCTTTCTTT.

This clonotype has more than one count but fewer than ten. The chain uses TRBV6-2 or TRBV6-3 and TRBJ1-4, with D possibly matching TRBD1 (5 bases). The V gene's germline CDR1 is MNHEY and CDR2 SVGEGT. The germline V and J ends were trimmed by 6 bases and 6 bases, with 14 bases remaining between them. The length of the CDR3 is 14 residues. The CDR3 region is CASRRRGLYEKLFF. The CDR3 nucleotides read TGTGCCAGCAGACGGCGGGGACTTTATGAAAAACTGTTTTTT.

This clonotype was recorded at least ten times. This chain links TRBV4-2 with TRBJ2-7; tentative D call: TRBD1 (7 bases). Germline V CDR1 and CDR2: LGHNA, YNFKEQ. CDR3 size: 14 residues. V was clipped by 4 bases and J by 5 bases, with 15 bases between them. The CDR3, as DNA: TGTGCCAGCAGCCCCAGGGGGGTGGGCGACGAGCAGTACTTC. Translating it yields CASSPRGVGDEQYF.

The chain has TRBV7-9 and TRBJ2-3; tentatively, D is TRBD1 (6 bases). Trimming cost V 6 bases and J 4 bases, with 11 bases left between them. The CDR3 extends over 13 amino acids. Germline loops: CDR1 SEHNR, CDR2 FQNEAQ (reference sequence). CDR3 sequence (DNA): TGTGCCAGCAGTGTTACAGGGCCAGATACGCAGTATTTT. Protein sequence: CASSVTGPDTQYF. Full variable domain (rest looked up from reference TRBV7-9 and TRBJ2-3): DTGVSQNPRHKITKRGQNVTFRCDPISEHNRLYWYRQTLGQGPEFLTYFQNEAQLEKSRLLSDRFSAERPKGSFSTLEIQRTEQGDSAMYLCASSVTGPDTQYFGPGTRLTVL.

This clonotype was seen many times. CDR3 sequence reads: CASSFEDQETQYF. CDR3 DNA: TGTGCCAGCAGCTTCGAAGACCAAGAGACCCAGTACTTC. The J gene is TRBJ2-5, the V gene TRBV5-5; D not certain. The V end was cut by 2 bases, the J end by 0 bases, with 5 bases between. The CDR3 covers 13 residues. CDR1 and CDR2 from the germline V gene are SGHKS and YYEKEE (reference sequence).

This clonotype has a handful of counts. The rearrangement links TRBV4-2 to TRBJ1-2; D is perhaps TRBD1 (6 bases). CDR1 and CDR2 (germline): LGHNA, YNFKEQ. Trimming removed 0 bases at V and 8 bases at J, with 13 bases between. This CDR3 has 14 residues. In nucleotides, the CDR3 is TGTGCCAGCAGCCAAGAAACTGGGGGCGGAGGCTACACCTTC. This sequence encodes CASSQETGGGGYTF.